The 20 T cell receptor beta chains below were found in one sample sequenced in a study of human T cells and chemical hapten exposure. TCRdb itself ran the RACE reads through MiXCR, one entry per CDR3 protein. The table records 150,000 to 200,000 distinct CDR3 sequences, roughly 30% of them present only once. Sample time point: pre-sensitization, week 0. Treatment in this sample: therapeutic diphenylcyclopropenone sensitization with weekly scalp DPC. The sequencing here drew on whole blood, taken in connection with sensitization to the hapten diphenylcyclopropenone (DPC). These receptors were taken from a woman aged 25 to 45 with alopecia areata. Some clones in this sample may be carry-over from other donors' samples.

The J gene is TRBJ2-2, the V gene TRBV5-1; no reliable D call. The CDR3 length is 13 residues. CDR1 and CDR2 (germline): SGHRS, YFSETQ. Trimming removed 0 bases from V and 5 bases from J, with 5 bases in between. CDR3 in DNA: TGCGCCAGCAGCTTGGGTCAGACCGGGGAGCTGTTTTTT. Translation: CASSLGQTGELFF.

CDR3 in DNA: TGTGCCAGCAGCCAACAGGGGAGCACAGATACGCAGTATTTT. As protein: CASSQQGSTDTQYF. This chain connects TRBV28 to TRBJ2-3, with 7 bases identical to TRBD1. CDR3 size: 14 residues. Germline V gene lookup returns CDR1 MDHEN and CDR2 SYDVKM. Trimming took 6 bases from V and 0 from J; bases not matched to a gene: 3.

This clonotype was recorded a few times. The J gene is TRBJ2-7, the V gene TRBV27; no reliable D call. The CDR3 is 12 residues long. CDR1 MNHEY and CDR2 SMNVEV come from the germline V gene (reference sequence). V lost 4 bases, J lost 7 bases, and 11 bases lay in between. The CDR3 loop is CASSSGPGEQYF. Here the CDR3 DNA reads TGTGCCAGCAGTTCAGGACCGGGTGAGCAGTACTTC.

This chain links TRBV28 with TRBJ2-7; TRBD1 aligns across 7 bases. This CDR3 has 16 residues. CDR1 is MDHEN and CDR2 is SYDVKM in the germline V gene. V shed 6 bases and J 4 bases; nucleotides not matched to a gene: 15. The CDR3 is CASRVNRDSVRYEQYF. CDR3 DNA sequence: TGTGCCAGCAGGGTGAACCGGGACAGTGTTCGGTACGAGCAGTACTTC.

The table lists this clonotype with a few counts. The rearrangement uses TRBV29-1 and TRBJ2-5, with TRBD2 matching over 10 bases. The CDR3 runs 16 residues. Germline CDR1 is SQVTM and CDR2 is ANQGSEA. V was clipped by 3 bases and J by 2 bases; unmatched bases: 9. For the CDR3, the DNA is TGCAGCGTTGAGACTAGCGGGCCATCCTTTCAAGAGACCCAGTACTTC. Amino acids: CSVETSGPSFQETQYF.

There are a few counts of this clonotype. The chain recombines TRBV28 with TRBJ1-2; no firm D call. This CDR3 has 14 amino acids. CDR1 and CDR2 (germline): MDHEN, SYDVKM. Trimming pared 7 bases from V and 2 bases from J, leaving 14 bases between. CDR3 bases: TGTGCCAGCAAGGCCGGCGGTTCAAACTATGGCTACACCTTC. Protein sequence: CASKAGGSNYGYTF.

There are a few counts of this clonotype. The CDR3 coding sequence is TGCGCCAGCAGCTTGGATCCGGGACAGGGACCCAATGGCTACACCTTC. Its protein is CASSLDPGQGPNGYTF. The chain links TRBV5-1 to TRBJ1-2; 9 bases align to TRBD1. After removal of 0 bases from V and 6 bases from J, the junction contained 9 bases not matched to a gene. This CDR3 has 16 amino acids. The germline CDR1 and CDR2 sequences are SGHRS and YFSETQ.

This clonotype was seen a handful of times. J is TRBJ2-5 and V is TRBV5-1, with D tentatively TRBD1 (5 bases). Germline lookup yields CDR1 SGHRS and CDR2 YFSETQ. With 0 bases removed from V and 4 bases from J, the gap between germline ends came to 7 bases. CDR3 length: 13 residues. The CDR3 DNA reads TGCGCCAGCAGCTTGGGGCAGGGAGAGACCCAGTACTTC. Its translation: CASSLGQGETQYF.

This clonotype was counted a few times. The rearrangement joins TRBV9 to TRBJ2-3; 9 bases align to TRBD2. Germline trimming cut 1 base from V and 0 bases from J; bases unmatched to any gene: 3. In germline, CDR1 is SGDLS, CDR2 YYNGEE. CDR3 length: 16 amino acids. CDR3 nucleotide sequence: TGTGCCAGCAGCGTAAAAGCGGGGGGCAGCACAGATACGCAGTATTTT. The encoded protein is CASSVKAGGSTDTQYF. The full variable domain, its missing parts supplied by reference TRBV9 and TRBJ2-3, is DSGVTQTPKHLITATGQRVTLRCSPRSGDLSVYWYQQSLDQGLQFLIQYYNGEERAKGNILERFSAQQFPDLHSELNLSSLELGDSALYFCASSVKAGGSTDTQYFGPGTRLTVL.

The chain uses TRBV28 and TRBJ2-7; TRBD2 is a possible D gene (6 bases). This CDR3 contains 14 residues. Trimming took off 3 bases at V and 5 bases at J, with 14 bases between the two ends. Germline-derived CDR1 and CDR2 are MDHEN and SYDVKM. The CDR3: CASSFVGSFNEQYF. Here the CDR3 DNA reads TGTGCCAGCAGTTTCGTCGGGAGTTTCAACGAGCAGTACTTC.

There are a few counts of this clonotype. The chain uses TRBV11-1 and TRBJ2-1; 7 bases map to TRBD1. Germline CDR1 is SGHAT and CDR2 is FQDESV (reference sequence). The CDR3 contains 16 residues. The ends lost 5 bases at V and 5 bases at J; junction bases unmatched: 12. The CDR3 nucleotides read TGTGCCAGCAGCGTCCACAGGGGACAACCACACAATGAGCAGTTCTTC. Its protein is CASSVHRGQPHNEQFF.

The chain is built from TRBV20-1 and TRBJ1-6, with TRBD1 identical over 9 bases. V was pared by 6 bases and J by 13 bases, with 7 bases of the junction left unmatched. This CDR3 spans 12 amino acids. Germline CDR1 reads DFQATT; CDR2 reads SNEGSKA (reference sequence). The CDR3 spells CSARDRETPLHF. DNA of the CDR3: TGCAGTGCCAGGGACAGGGAAACGCCCCTCCACTTT.

This rearrangement joins TRBV28 to TRBJ2-3; D is undetermined. V was shortened by 7 bases and J by 1 base, with 15 bases between the two germline ends. Germline CDR1 and CDR2: MDHEN and SYDVKM. CDR3 length equals 15 residues. In DNA form, the CDR3 reads TGTGCCAGCATTCTCAACGGTGGTGGCACAGATACGCAGTATTTT. Amino acids: CASILNGGGTDTQYF.

The V gene is TRBV9, the J gene TRBJ2-7; D uncertain. V shed 2 bases and J shed 2 bases, with 14 bases lying between them. This CDR3 comprises 15 residues. CDR1 is SGDLS, CDR2 YYNGEE, per germline. CDR3 sequence reads: CASSVSPRTPYEQYF. In DNA form, the CDR3 reads TGTGCCAGCAGCGTGAGTCCGCGGACCCCCTACGAGCAGTACTTC.

The rearrangement links TRBV7-2 to TRBJ2-1, with 8 bases aligning to TRBD2. Germline V gives CDR1 SGHTA, CDR2 FQGNSA. J gave up 9 bases and V 5 bases, and 12 bases lay outside the gene matches. This CDR3 is 15 amino acids long. The CDR3, as DNA: TGTGCCAGCAGCCCGGCGGGGCGGGGGGCAGGTGAGCAGTTCTTC. It is translated as CASSPAGRGAGEQFF.

The V gene is TRBV15, the J gene TRBJ2-1; 7 bases align to TRBD2. CDR3 size: 13 residues. V gave up 3 bases and J gave up 5 bases; unmatched junction bases: 1. Germline assignment: CDR1 LNHNV and CDR2 YYDKDF (reference sequence). DNA for the CDR3: TGTGCCACCAGCAGCGGACTAGACAATGAGCAGTTCTTC. Translating gives CATSSGLDNEQFF.

The CDR3 loop is CASSLDSVMNTEAFF. The CDR3 DNA follows: TGCGCCAGCAGCTTGGATTCAGTGATGAACACTGAAGCTTTCTTT. The gene calls are TRBV5-1 and TRBJ1-1, with D unresolved. The germline CDR1 and CDR2 sequences are SGHRS and YFSETQ. V gave up 0 bases and J gave up 0 bases, with 9 bases separating them. There are 15 residues in the CDR3.

As to this clonotype: A much larger clone differs by one base, so this may be a read error. V is TRBV29-1 and J is TRBJ2-5, with D uncertain. This CDR3 has 13 residues. CDR1 is SQVTM, CDR2 ANQGSEA, per germline. In DNA, the CDR3 is TGCGGCGTTGAACGGACCTTCCAAGAGACCCAGTACTTC. It encodes CGVERTFQETQYF.

This chain connects TRBV20-1 to TRBJ2-3; 7 bases match TRBD1. V trimming: 1 base; J trimming: 0 bases; junction bases outside the gene matches: 4. The CDR3 spans 15 residues. Germline V lookup: CDR1 DFQATT, CDR2 SNEGSKA (reference sequence). CDR3: CSARATGESTDTQYF. CDR3 nucleotide sequence: TGCAGTGCTAGAGCCACAGGGGAAAGCACAGATACGCAGTATTTT.

This clonotype was detected ten times or more. The chain links TRBV7-9 to TRBJ1-1; 9 bases are shared with TRBD1. V trimming: 5 bases; J trimming: 4 bases; junction bases outside the gene matches: 11. This CDR3 is 16 amino acids long. CDR1 and CDR2 (germline): SEHNR, FQNEAQ (reference sequence). CDR3 coding DNA: TGTGCCAGCAGCGCCGGACAGGGGACTTTGGGCACTGAAGCTTTCTTT. Amino acid sequence: CASSAGQGTLGTEAFF.